This T cell receptor (beta chain) was identified in a study of blood T cell repertoires in COVID-19. Trimming shortened V by 0 bases and J by 2 bases, and 8 bases separated the two germline ends. Germline CDR1 MNHEY, CDR2 SVGAGI. The CDR3 totals 14 residues. In the authors' workflow: Estimates of nucleated cell counts were drawn from the amplification of reference gene primers. Generated by immunoSEQ multiplex PCR, the TCRdb table keeps only in-frame clones and is missing some. The V and J calls and clone size are taken from that table; D and trimming were inferred from the DNA. The data contain 260,000 or so clones, approximately 87% of them seen just once; the ten biggest clones take up 8.6%.

The rearrangement joins TRBV6-5 to TRBJ2-7, with D maybe TRBD1 (6 bases). The TCR comes from a human donor in a cohort sampled during active COVID-19. The material sequenced was peripheral blood. CDR3 sequence: CASSYSTGPYEQYF. The CDR3 nucleotides read TGTGCCAGCAGTTACTCTACAGGGCCCTACGAGCAGTACTTC.